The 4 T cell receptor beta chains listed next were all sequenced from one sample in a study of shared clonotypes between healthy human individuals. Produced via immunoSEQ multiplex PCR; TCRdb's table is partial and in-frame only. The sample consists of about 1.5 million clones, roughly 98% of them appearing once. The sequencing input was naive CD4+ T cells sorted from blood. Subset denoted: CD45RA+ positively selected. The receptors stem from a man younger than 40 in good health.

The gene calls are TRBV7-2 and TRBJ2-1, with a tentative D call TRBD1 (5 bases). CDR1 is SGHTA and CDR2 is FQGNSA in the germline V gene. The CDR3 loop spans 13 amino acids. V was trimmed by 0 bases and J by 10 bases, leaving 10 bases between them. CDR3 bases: TGTGCCAGCAGCTTAGCGCACCGGACAGAGCAGTTCTTC. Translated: CASSLAHRTEQFF. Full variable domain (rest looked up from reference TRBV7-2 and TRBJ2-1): GAGVSQSPSNKVTEKGKDVELRCDPISGHTALYWYRQSLGQGLEFLIYFQGNSAPDKSGLPSDRFSAERTGGSVSTLTIQRTQQEDSAVYLCASSLAHRTEQFFGPGTRLTVL.

The DNA of the CDR3 is TGTGCCATCAGTGTGGGGGGAGAAGGGCGGGCGCAGTTCTTC. Translating it yields CAISVGGEGRAQFF. The J gene is TRBJ2-1, the V gene TRBV10-3, with D maybe TRBD2 (6 bases). CDR1 and CDR2 from the germline V gene are ENHRY and SYGVKD. Trimming took 4 bases from V and 12 from J, leaving 19 bases between them. CDR3 length: 14 residues.

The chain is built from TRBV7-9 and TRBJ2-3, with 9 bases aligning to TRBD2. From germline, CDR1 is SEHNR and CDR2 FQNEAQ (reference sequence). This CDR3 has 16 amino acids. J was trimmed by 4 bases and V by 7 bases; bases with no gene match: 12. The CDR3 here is CASNEGTSRTADTQYF. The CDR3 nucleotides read TGTGCCAGCAACGAAGGGACTAGCCGAACGGCAGATACGCAGTATTTT.

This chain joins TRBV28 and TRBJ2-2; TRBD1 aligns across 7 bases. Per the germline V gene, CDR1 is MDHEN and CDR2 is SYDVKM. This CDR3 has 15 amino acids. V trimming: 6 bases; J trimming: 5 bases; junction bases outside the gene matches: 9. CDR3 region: CASSPRGGWTGELFF. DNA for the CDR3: TGTGCCAGCAGCCCGAGAGGGGGCTGGACCGGGGAGCTGTTTTTT.